This entry describes one T cell receptor beta chain. Per the original data handling: For nucleated cells, counts were estimated from reference gene primer amplification. Clones were read by immunoSEQ multiplex PCR, and TCRdb kept only the in-frame ones, dropping some. V and J calls and clone size are as listed in that table; D and trimming were resolved from the DNA. The sample yields about 100,000 clones, roughly nine tenths seen once. This sample stems from a study of blood T cell repertoires in COVID-19. Overall study context: From the United States, Italy and Spain came samples of acute and convalescent COVID-19. From T cells, B-cell-depleted T cells, or PBMCs came the material, which was cDNA or gDNA.

CDR3 size: 21 residues. With V trimmed by 0 bases and J by 8 bases, 23 bases remained unmatched. Per germline, CDR1 SGHDN and CDR2 FVKESK. The sequence was collected from a man aged 50 to 60 with active COVID-19. The chain couples TRBV14 to TRBJ2-4, with 9 bases aligning to TRBD1. The specimen sequenced was peripheral blood. This CDR3 is CASSQELARRPWGDRVHIQYF. CDR3 sequence (DNA): TGTGCCAGCAGCCAAGAACTGGCCCGCCGTCCCTGGGGGGACAGGGTACACATTCAGTACTTC.